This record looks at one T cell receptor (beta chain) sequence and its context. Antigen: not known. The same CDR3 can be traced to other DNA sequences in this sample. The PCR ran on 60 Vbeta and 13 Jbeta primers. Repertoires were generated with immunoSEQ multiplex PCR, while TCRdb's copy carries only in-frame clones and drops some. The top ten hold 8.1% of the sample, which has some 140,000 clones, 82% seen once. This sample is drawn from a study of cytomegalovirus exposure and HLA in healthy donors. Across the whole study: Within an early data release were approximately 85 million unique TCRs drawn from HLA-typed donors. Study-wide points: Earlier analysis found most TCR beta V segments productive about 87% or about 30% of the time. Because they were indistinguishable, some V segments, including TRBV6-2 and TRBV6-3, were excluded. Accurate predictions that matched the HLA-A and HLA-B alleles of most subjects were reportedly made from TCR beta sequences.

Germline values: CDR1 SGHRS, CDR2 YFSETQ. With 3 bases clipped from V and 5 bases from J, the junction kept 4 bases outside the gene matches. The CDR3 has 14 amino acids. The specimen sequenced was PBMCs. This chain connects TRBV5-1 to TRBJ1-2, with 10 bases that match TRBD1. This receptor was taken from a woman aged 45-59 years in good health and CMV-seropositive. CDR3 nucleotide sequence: TGCGCCAGCAGCTCGACAGGGGGCGGTTATGGCTACACCTTC. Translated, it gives CASSSTGGGYGYTF.